One sample yielded the 27 T cell receptor beta chains listed below, sequenced in a study of cytomegalovirus exposure and HLA in healthy donors. Both 60 Vbeta primers and 13 Jbeta primers went into the PCR. Data came from immunoSEQ multiplex PCR; TCRdb stores just in-frame clones and leaves some out. Here the sample spans about 67,000 clones, approximately 67% being singletons. What was sequenced was PBMCs. These TCRs come from a woman aged 25 to 45 in good health and CMV-seronegative.

J is TRBJ2-7 and V is TRBV5-4; 9 nucleotides match TRBD1. This CDR3 spans 16 amino acids. The germline V gene has CDR1 SGHNT and CDR2 YYREEE (reference sequence). V was clipped by 1 base and J by 2 bases; unmatched bases: 7. CDR3 region: CASSLPPGQGPYEQYF. The CDR3 DNA follows: TGTGCCAGCAGCTTGCCTCCGGGACAGGGTCCCTACGAGCAGTACTTC. The full variable domain, with the rest looked up from reference TRBV5-4 and TRBJ2-7, is ETGVTQSPTHLIKTRGQQVTLRCSSQSGHNTVSWYQQALGQGPQFIFQYYREEENGRGNFPPRFSGLQFPNYSSELNVNALELDDSALYLCASSLPPGQGPYEQYFGPGTRLTVT.

V is TRBV28 and J is TRBJ2-7, with TRBD2 identical over 7 bases. The length of the CDR3 is 11 residues. Trimming cost V 6 bases and J 9 bases; bases outside gene matches: 5. In germline, CDR1 is MDHEN, CDR2 SYDVKM. Written as DNA, the CDR3 is TGTGCCAGCAGCACTAGCGTTGGGCAGTACTTC. This gives the protein CASSTSVGQYF.

V gene TRBV7-9 combines with J gene TRBJ2-7; the D gene is possibly TRBD1 (6 bases). Deletions cut 5 bases from V and 3 bases from J, with 17 bases between. The CDR3 is 15 amino acids. Germline CDR1 and CDR2: SEHNR and FQNEAQ (reference sequence). CDR3 protein: CASSPFYGGLYEQYF. Here the CDR3 DNA reads TGTGCCAGCAGCCCTTTCTATGGGGGCCTCTACGAGCAGTACTTC.

The rearrangement uses TRBV6-6 and TRBJ1-2, with 9 nucleotides matching TRBD1. With 6 bases clipped from V and 6 bases from J, the junction kept 5 bases outside the gene matches. The germline gives CDR1 MNHNY, CDR2 SVGAGI (reference sequence). The CDR3 is 13 residues long. The CDR3 region has the DNA TGTGCCAGCAGGCGGGGACAGGGCGATGGCTACACCTTC. Amino acids: CASRRGQGDGYTF.

This chain's CDR3 is CASSSSGTGDEKLFF. The CDR3 nucleotides are TGTGCCAGCAGCTCAAGCGGGACAGGGGATGAAAAACTGTTTTTT. The chain has TRBV9 and TRBJ1-4, with TRBD1 matching 10 bases. The CDR3 is made up of 15 amino acids. V shed 4 bases and J 6 bases; nucleotides not matched to a gene: 6. Per germline, CDR1 SGDLS and CDR2 YYNGEE.

CDR3 bases: TGTGCCAGCAAAACAGGGGGCTCGAATCAGCCCCAGCATTTT. It is translated as CASKTGGSNQPQHF. The chain is built from TRBV6-6 and TRBJ1-5; 9 nucleotides match TRBD1. With V trimmed by 7 bases and J by 4 bases, 5 bases remained unmatched. This CDR3 region has 14 residues. Germline values: CDR1 MNHNY, CDR2 SVGAGI (reference sequence).

The chain employs TRBV7-3 and TRBJ2-1; D might be TRBD2 (5 bases). CDR1 and CDR2 from the germline V gene are SGHTA and FQGTGA. The CDR3 has 15 amino acids. V lost 4 bases and J 0 bases, leaving 10 bases between the germline ends. The CDR3 spells CASSWGESSYNEQFF. The CDR3 region has the DNA TGTGCCAGCAGCTGGGGAGAGAGCTCCTACAATGAGCAGTTCTTC.

This clone was recorded only once. This CDR3 is CASSERAGTDNQPQHF. The CDR3, as DNA: TGTGCCAGTAGTGAGCGGGCTGGGACGGACAATCAGCCCCAGCATTTT. The rearrangement joins TRBV19 to TRBJ1-5, with a possible D match to TRBD1 (5 bases). The V gene's germline CDR1 is LNHDA and CDR2 SQIVND (reference sequence). Trimming removed 5 bases at V and 3 bases at J, with 17 bases between. The CDR3 is 16 amino acids. The full variable domain, with the rest looked up from reference TRBV19 and TRBJ1-5, is DGGITQSPKYLFRKEGQNVTLSCEQNLNHDAMYWYRQDPGQGLRLIYYSQIVNDFQKGDIAEGYSVSREKKESFPLTVTSAQKNPTAFYLCASSERAGTDNQPQHFGDGTRLSIL.

CDR3 protein: CASSNFQGVTYGYTF. CDR3 bases: TGTGCCAGCAGCAACTTCCAGGGGGTTACCTATGGCTACACCTTC. This rearrangement joins TRBV7-2 to TRBJ1-2; 7 bases map to TRBD1. The germline CDR1 and CDR2 sequences are SGHTA and FQGNSA. V gave up 5 bases and J gave up 4 bases; unmatched junction bases: 10. The CDR3 totals 15 residues. Together with reference TRBV7-2 and TRBJ1-2, the CDR3 gives the full variable domain: GAGVSQSPSNKVTEKGKDVELRCDPISGHTALYWYRQSLGQGLEFLIYFQGNSAPDKSGLPSDRFSAERTGGSVSTLTIQRTQQEDSAVYLCASSNFQGVTYGYTFGSGTRLTVV.

The chain combines TRBV6-1 with TRBJ1-2; 8 positions match TRBD1. The CDR3 has 13 residues. Per the germline V gene, CDR1 is MNHNS and CDR2 is SASEGT. V lost 3 bases and J lost 7; bases outside the gene matches: 4. For the CDR3, the DNA is TGTGCCAGCAGTGATGGACAGGGACTTGGCTACACCTTC. This sequence encodes CASSDGQGLGYTF.

The chain carries TRBV7-3 and TRBJ2-1; 8 bases are shared with TRBD2. V lost 5 bases and J lost 2; bases outside the gene matches: 5. The CDR3 consists of 15 residues. In germline, CDR1 is SGHTA, CDR2 FQGTGA. The CDR3 protein is CASSPTRGAYNEQFF. The CDR3 DNA reads TGTGCCAGCAGCCCAACGCGGGGGGCCTACAATGAGCAGTTCTTC.

This chain uses TRBV14 with TRBJ1-2; 10 bases align to TRBD1. The length of the CDR3 is 15 residues. CDR1 and CDR2 (germline): SGHDN, FVKESK. The V and J ends lost 4 bases and 5 bases, in that order; junction bases with no gene match: 7. The CDR3 sequence is CASSPMDRGWYGYTF. The DNA of the CDR3 is TGTGCCAGCAGCCCGATGGACAGGGGGTGGTATGGCTACACCTTC.

V and J are TRBV4-3 and TRBJ1-2; no definite D call. Germline values: CDR1 LGHNA, CDR2 YSLEER. CDR3 length equals 15 residues. V dropped 3 bases and J dropped 6 bases, with 17 bases sitting between them. The CDR3 loop is CASSHNTDGVDGYTF. DNA for the CDR3: TGCGCCAGCAGCCACAACACGGACGGGGTGGATGGCTACACCTTC.

In its sample, this clone was seen a few times. The gene calls are TRBV10-3 and TRBJ1-2; D might be TRBD1 (5 bases). From germline, CDR1 is ENHRY and CDR2 SYGVKD. This CDR3 comprises 16 residues. Trimming left V 6 bases short and J 6 bases short, with 23 bases between. The CDR3 here is CAIRDLPGRGRDGYTF. CDR3 coding DNA: TGTGCCATCAGGGATCTTCCGGGACGGGGGAGGGATGGCTACACCTTC.

The V gene is TRBV28, the J gene TRBJ1-5, with 8 bases lining up with TRBD1. J was trimmed by 1 base and V by 3 bases; bases with no gene match: 8. There are 17 residues in the CDR3. Germline V CDR1 and CDR2: MDHEN, SYDVKM. The CDR3 spells CASSLYGTGVSNQPQHF. Written as DNA, the CDR3 is TGTGCCAGCAGTTTGTACGGGACAGGAGTCAGCAATCAGCCCCAGCATTTT.

The chain is built from TRBV6-6 and TRBJ1-5; 8 bases are shared with TRBD1. V was clipped by 8 bases and J by 5 bases; unmatched bases: 8. Germline-derived CDR1 and CDR2 are MNHNY and SVGAGI (reference sequence). The CDR3 extends over 14 amino acids. The CDR3 loop is CASEPRGRDQPQHF. CDR3 bases: TGTGCCAGCGAGCCCAGGGGGCGGGATCAGCCCCAGCATTTT.

This sequence joins TRBV7-9 and TRBJ2-6, with 7 bases fitting TRBD2. From germline, CDR1 is SEHNR and CDR2 FQNEAQ (reference sequence). This CDR3 contains 17 residues. The V segment lost 5 bases and the J segment 1 base; nucleotides outside the gene matches: 8. The CDR3 region has the DNA TGTGCCAGCAGCCTGGTTAGCGGGCTTTCTGGGGCCAACGTCCTGACTTTC. It specifies CASSLVSGLSGANVLTF.

V usage is TRBV9 and J usage is TRBJ2-7; D unclear. CDR1 SGDLS and CDR2 YYNGEE come from the germline V gene. This CDR3 comprises 16 residues. Between the trimmed V and J ends, which lost 0 bases and 7 bases, there was a span of 20 bases. CDR3 loop: CASSVGGICWKREQYF. For the CDR3, the DNA is TGTGCCAGCAGCGTAGGAGGTATATGCTGGAAGCGAGAGCAGTACTTC. Looking up the rest from reference TRBV9 and TRBJ2-7 gives the full variable domain: DSGVTQTPKHLITATGQRVTLRCSPRSGDLSVYWYQQSLDQGLQFLIQYYNGEERAKGNILERFSAQQFPDLHSELNLSSLELGDSALYFCASSVGGICWKREQYFGPGTRLTVT.

This rearrangement joins TRBV28 to TRBJ2-5; TRBD1 is a possible D gene (5 bases). V was pared by 8 bases and J by 1 base, with 17 bases between. Germline assignment: CDR1 MDHEN and CDR2 SYDVKM. The CDR3 extends over 15 amino acids. The CDR3 coding sequence is TGTGCCAGCTCAAACCTGGGGCGGAGCCAAGAGACCCAGTACTTC. It encodes CASSNLGRSQETQYF.

V and J are TRBV5-8 and TRBJ2-6; 8 nucleotides match TRBD2. Germline CDR1 SGHTS, CDR2 YDEGEE. Unmatched junction bases numbered 1, after V lost 1 base and J lost 4 bases. The CDR3 extends over 15 amino acids. CDR3 sequence (DNA): TGTGCCAGCAGCTTGCGGGGGGGAGGGGCCAACGTCCTGACTTTC. Residues: CASSLRGGGANVLTF.

Note on this clone: A much larger clone differs by one base, so this may be a read error. The V call is TRBV7-9, the J call TRBJ1-1; D perhaps matches TRBD1 (5 bases). Germline CDR1 is SEHNR and CDR2 is FQNEAQ (reference sequence). There are 11 residues in the CDR3. In DNA, the CDR3 is TGTTCGACCAGGGTGAACACTGAAGCTTTCTTT. This sequence encodes CSTRVNTEAFF. The variable domain in full, with the rest retrieved from reference TRBV7-9 and TRBJ1-1, is DTGVSQNPRHKITKRGQNVTFRCDPISEHNRLYWYRQTLGQGPEFLTYFQNEAQLEKSRLLSDRFSAERPKGSFSTLEIQRTEQGDSAMYLCSTRVNTEAFFGQGTRLTVV.

This chain joins TRBV5-1 and TRBJ1-1, with a tentative D call TRBD1 (6 bases). The germline CDR1 and CDR2 sequences are SGHRS and YFSETQ. The CDR3 runs 15 residues. V dropped 5 bases and J dropped 1 base, with 15 bases sitting between them. The CDR3 DNA sequence: TGCGCCAGCAGACTTGATGGACAGCCGAACACTGAAGCTTTCTTT. This gives the protein CASRLDGQPNTEAFF.

By sample share, this clone is medium-sized. The gene calls are TRBV10-2 and TRBJ2-7, with a possible D match to TRBD1 (5 bases). From germline, CDR1 is WSHSY and CDR2 SAAADI. The CDR3 contains 15 residues. V was shortened by 0 bases and J by 0 bases, with 9 bases between the two germline ends. CDR3 nucleotides: TGCGCCAGCAGTGAGTCGAATAGGGGCTCCTACGAGCAGTACTTC. Translating it yields CASSESNRGSYEQYF.

This clone was picked up a small number of times. V is TRBV6-5 and J is TRBJ1-2; TRBD1 matches 7 bases. The CDR3 has 13 amino acids. Germline CDR1 reads MNHEY; CDR2 reads SVGAGI. The V and J ends lost 7 bases and 4 bases, in that order; junction bases with no gene match: 6. CDR3 DNA sequence: TGTGCCAGCAATAGGGGGCGCGGCTATGGCTACACCTTC. Protein: CASNRGRGYGYTF.

The chain's CDR3 is CASSLHRGQNEQFF. CDR3 nucleotide sequence: TGTGCCAGCAGCTTACACAGGGGGCAAAATGAGCAGTTCTTC. The chain links TRBV7-2 to TRBJ2-1, with 9 bases aligning to TRBD1. The CDR3 runs to 14 residues. Germline V lookup: CDR1 SGHTA, CDR2 FQGNSA. With 2 bases clipped from V and 7 bases from J, the junction kept 3 bases outside the gene matches.

The genes are TRBV11-2 and TRBJ2-5, with D tentatively TRBD1 (5 bases). The CDR3 has 14 residues. With 8 bases removed from V and 5 bases from J, the gap between germline ends came to 18 bases. From germline, CDR1 is SGHAT and CDR2 FQNNGV. The CDR3 loop reads CASHRSDPLETQYF. The CDR3, as DNA: TGTGCCAGCCACAGGTCAGACCCATTGGAGACCCAGTACTTC.

The rearrangement uses TRBV29-1 and TRBJ1-2, with D tentatively TRBD1 (6 bases). Germline-derived CDR1 and CDR2 are SQVTM and ANQGSEA. Trimming left V 2 bases short and J 4 bases short, with 11 bases between. This CDR3 contains 13 residues. As DNA, the CDR3 is TGCAGCGTTGAAAGGGGGTCCGGCTATGGCTACACCTTC. This codes for CSVERGSGYGYTF.